This TCR beta chain emerged from a study of blood T cell repertoires in COVID-19. Overall study: Donors in the United States, Italy and Spain gave samples during acute or convalescent COVID-19. From T cells, B-cell-depleted T cells, or PBMCs came the material, which was cDNA or gDNA.

Here immunoSEQ multiplex PCR was the method, and the copy in TCRdb shows in-frame clones only, minus some. The sample holds fewer than 25,000 clones, more than 75% seen once. The CDR3 is 15 amino acids. Germline V gene data show CDR1 as LNHDA and CDR2 as SQIVND (reference sequence). V lost 3 bases and J lost 4, with 14 bases in between. The receptor was derived from a human donor with active COVID-19. The donor label of this sample is uncertain. The chain carries TRBV19 and TRBJ2-3; D remains unclear. The sample comprised peripheral blood. CDR3 sequence (DNA): TGTGCCAGTAGTATCCGGCTTCAACTACCAGATACGCAGTATTTT. Its protein is CASSIRLQLPDTQYF.